The 8 T cell receptor beta chains given below trace back to one sample, sequenced in a study of early T cells in non-severe SARS-CoV-2 infection. TCRdb fed the 5' RACE reads into MiXCR, producing one record per CDR3 protein. The sample holds approximately 60,000 distinct CDR3 sequences, roughly 9% seen once. Specimen: whole blood, collected at baseline. Receptor source: an adult who was a healthcare worker with PCR-confirmed SARS-CoV-2 infection or an uninfected control (not recorded which).

This clonotype was counted between two and nine times. V usage is TRBV15 and J usage is TRBJ1-2; D gene unclear. CDR1 and CDR2 (germline): LNHNV, YYDKDF (reference sequence). V was shortened by 5 bases and J by 1 base, with 14 bases between the two germline ends. The CDR3 totals 15 residues. CDR3 sequence: CATSGLGLINYGYTF. CDR3 bases: TGTGCCACCAGCGGATTAGGACTTATTAACTATGGCTACACCTTC.

This clonotype was counted a few times. The chain recombines TRBV12-3 or TRBV12-4 with TRBJ1-5, with 10 nucleotides matching TRBD1. This CDR3 contains 14 residues. With V trimmed by 4 bases and J by 6 bases, 3 bases remained unmatched. For the CDR3, the DNA is TGTGCCAGCAGTTCGACAGGGGGCGCTCAGCCCCAGCATTTT. This gives the protein CASSSTGGAQPQHF.

In this sample, this clonotype turned up a few times. CDR3 region: CASSLKGTDTQYF. The DNA for the CDR3 is TGTGCCAGCAGCTTAAAGGGCACAGATACGCAGTATTTT. The V call is TRBV7-3, the J call TRBJ2-3; no clear D gene. Germline V gene sequence: CDR1 SGHTA, CDR2 FQGTGA. The CDR3 contains 13 residues. With 1 base removed from V and 1 base from J, the gap between germline ends came to 3 bases. Full variable domain (outside the CDR3, taken from reference TRBV7-3 and TRBJ2-3): GAGVSQTPSNKVTEKGKYVELRCDPISGHTALYWYRQSLGQGPEFLIYFQGTGAADDSGLPNDRFFAVRPEGSVSTLKIQRTERGDSAVYLCASSLKGTDTQYFGPGTRLTVL.

This clonotype was seen a handful of times. The CDR3 region is CASSYPRTDTSGGTDTQYF. In nucleotides, the CDR3 is TGTGCCAGCAGTTACCCGCGAACCGATACTAGCGGGGGCACAGATACGCAGTATTTT. This sequence joins TRBV6-6 and TRBJ2-3, with 10 bases matching TRBD2. The CDR3 is made up of 19 amino acids. V dropped 2 bases and J dropped 1; count of bases not matched to a gene: 12. CDR1 and CDR2 from the germline V gene are MNHNY and SVGAGI (reference sequence).

This clonotype was seen a few times. This sequence joins TRBV10-2 and TRBJ1-1; D remains ambiguous. CDR3 length: 16 residues. V shed 0 bases and J shed 0 bases, with 11 bases lying between them. Germline V CDR1 and CDR2: WSHSY, SAAADI. This chain's CDR3 is CASSESGLFMNTEAFF. The DNA of the CDR3 is TGCGCCAGCAGTGAGTCCGGGCTTTTCATGAACACTGAAGCTTTCTTT.

This chain links TRBV29-1 with TRBJ2-2; D remains ambiguous. V lost 5 bases, J lost 2 bases, and 12 bases lay in between. Germline CDR1 reads SQVTM; CDR2 reads ANQGSEA. The CDR3 has 14 residues. CDR3 nucleotide sequence: TGCAGCGTTTCCCGCGGAGTCAACACCGGGGAGCTGTTTTTT. It yields the protein CSVSRGVNTGELFF.

CDR3: CASGSPGVYEQYF. The CDR3 nucleotides read TGTGCTAGTGGTTCTCCCGGGGTCTACGAGCAGTACTTC. The chain employs TRBV12-5 and TRBJ2-7, with D perhaps matching TRBD2 (5 bases). Looked up from germline, CDR1 is LGHNT and CDR2 is FRNRAP. The CDR3 spans 13 residues. V was cut by 4 bases and J by 3 bases, with 10 bases left in between.

This clonotype has a handful of counts. V is TRBV15 and J is TRBJ2-2; tentative D call: TRBD2 (5 bases). V lost 1 base and J lost 5, with 14 bases in between. The length of the CDR3 is 16 residues. CDR1 and CDR2 from the germline V gene are LNHNV and YYDKDF (reference sequence). CDR3 coding DNA: TGTGCCACCAGCAGAGTCCTAGCTATATCAACCGGGGAGCTGTTTTTT. Residues: CATSRVLAISTGELFF.